The 22 T cell receptor beta chains listed next were all sequenced from one sample in a study of T-cell reconstitution after alpha-beta-depleted transplantation in children. Construction of the TCRbeta library involved unique molecular identifiers. TCRdb re-called the PCR reads through MiXCR, storing one row per CDR3 protein. The repertoire holds a few hundred thousand distinct CDR3 sequences, with over 9% as singletons. Sample: PBMCs from the stem cell graft donor, taken from the stem cell graft. The source is a human donor who donated a stem cell graft to a child with acute lymphoblastic leukemia.

The table lists this clonotype with a few counts. This may arise from a read error, as a much more abundant clone is one base away. V is TRBV11-2 and J is TRBJ2-7; D is ambiguous. The germline V gene has CDR1 SGHAT and CDR2 FQNNGV. This CDR3 has 13 amino acids. V dropped 1 base and J dropped 0 bases, with 4 bases sitting between them. CDR3 residues: CASSLANSYEQYF. In nucleotides, the CDR3 is TGTGCCAGCAGCTTAGCGAACTCCTACGAGCAGTACTTC.

This chain uses TRBV5-1 with TRBJ2-2; the match to TRBD1 covers 8 bases. The trim removed 3 bases at V and 5 bases at J, leaving 3 bases unmatched. The CDR3 has 14 residues. The V gene's germline CDR1 is SGHRS and CDR2 YFSETQ. This CDR3 is CASSSDRGTGELFF. The DNA for the CDR3 is TGCGCCAGCAGCTCTGACAGGGGAACCGGGGAGCTGTTTTTT.

This clonotype was observed a handful of times. The chain couples TRBV11-2 to TRBJ2-7; D gene ambiguous. CDR3 length: 14 residues. The V gene's germline CDR1 is SGHAT and CDR2 FQNNGV. Trimming cost V 7 bases and J 5 bases, with 18 bases left between them. CDR3 nucleotide sequence: TGTGCCAGCAATTATGGGCCCTCGGGCGACGAGCAGTACTTC. Encoded protein: CASNYGPSGDEQYF. Filled out from reference TRBV11-2 and TRBJ2-7, the complete variable domain reads EAGVAQSPRYKIIEKRQSVAFWCNPISGHATLYWYQQILGQGPKLLIQFQNNGVVDDSQLPKDRFSAERLKGVDSTLKIQPAKLEDSAVYLCASNYGPSGDEQYFGPGTRLTVT.

The chain recombines TRBV15 with TRBJ2-3; 15 bases map to TRBD2. J was trimmed by 3 bases and V by 3 bases; bases with no gene match: 4. Germline assignment: CDR1 LNHNV and CDR2 YYDKDF (reference sequence). CDR3 length: 17 residues. CDR3 coding DNA: TGTGCCACCAGCAGGGGACTAGCGGGAGGTCGAACAGATACGCAGTATTTT. Translation: CATSRGLAGGRTDTQYF.

This clonotype was seen more than once but under ten times. CDR3 region: CASSFETGGEQYF. The CDR3 coding sequence is TGTGCCAGCAGCTTTGAGACAGGTGGAGAGCAGTACTTC. This chain links TRBV5-6 with TRBJ2-7; D is perhaps TRBD1 (6 bases). Trimming took 2 bases from V and 7 from J, leaving 13 bases between them. The V gene's germline CDR1 is SGHDT and CDR2 YYEEEE. The CDR3 runs 13 residues.

The chain is built from TRBV20-1 and TRBJ2-1, with 12 bases lining up with TRBD2. Germline CDR1 DFQATT, CDR2 SNEGSKA (reference sequence). The V segment lost 3 bases and the J segment 6 bases; nucleotides outside the gene matches: 3. CDR3 length equals 14 residues. In nucleotides, the CDR3 is TGCAGTGCTAGTTCGACTAGCGGGAGCAATGAGCAGTTCTTC. It codes for CSASSTSGSNEQFF.

In DNA, the CDR3 is TGTGCCAGCAGCCATGACGGGACAGGGAATGAAAAACTGTTTTTT. It yields the protein CASSHDGTGNEKLFF. The rearrangement links TRBV7-2 to TRBJ1-4, with TRBD1 identical over 9 bases. J lost 5 bases, V lost 5 bases, and 6 bases had no gene match. The germline V gene encodes CDR1 SGHTA and CDR2 FQGNSA. This CDR3 has 15 residues.

This chain uses TRBV15 with TRBJ2-1; tentatively, D is TRBD2 (6 bases). Trimming left V 5 bases short and J 0 bases short, with 14 bases between. Germline V lookup: CDR1 LNHNV, CDR2 YYDKDF (reference sequence). This CDR3 contains 16 residues. CDR3 in amino acids: CATSQGWRDSYNEQFF. The CDR3 region has the DNA TGTGCCACCAGCCAGGGTTGGCGGGACTCCTACAATGAGCAGTTCTTC.

The J gene is TRBJ2-7, the V gene TRBV5-5; 8 bases match TRBD1. Germline CDR1 is SGHKS and CDR2 is YYEKEE (reference sequence). CDR3 length: 14 residues. The V segment lost 2 bases and the J segment 6 bases; nucleotides outside the gene matches: 7. CDR3 amino acids: CASSFLRGQGEQYF. DNA for the CDR3: TGTGCCAGCAGCTTCCTCAGGGGGCAGGGCGAGCAGTACTTC.

The rearrangement joins TRBV7-2 to TRBJ1-6; possibly TRBD1 for D (6 bases). Germline V gene sequence: CDR1 SGHTA, CDR2 FQGNSA. The V end lost 4 bases, the J end lost 7 bases, and 11 bases lay between the germline ends. The CDR3 length is 14 residues. In nucleotides, the CDR3 is TGTGCCAGCAGCTGGCAGGGGTCGAATTCACCCCTCCACTTT. This sequence encodes CASSWQGSNSPLHF. The whole variable domain, remainder taken from reference TRBV7-2 and TRBJ1-6, is GAGVSQSPSNKVTEKGKDVELRCDPISGHTALYWYRQSLGQGLEFLIYFQGNSAPDKSGLPSDRFSAERTGGSVSTLTIQRTQQEDSAVYLCASSWQGSNSPLHFGNGTRLTVT.

This clonotype was seen a handful of times. Sequence at one end of the junction differs from germline and may be a read error. J is TRBJ2-3 and V is TRBV2; D uncertain. CDR3 length: 13 residues. Germline V gene lookup returns CDR1 SNHLY and CDR2 FYNNEI. CDR3 residues: CAITGRNTDTQYF. The CDR3 nucleotides are TGCGCCATCACGGGCAGAAACACAGATACGCAGTATTTT.

V and J are TRBV29-1 and TRBJ1-2; TRBD1 matches 12 bases. Germline CDR1 SQVTM, CDR2 ANQGSEA. This CDR3 has 16 amino acids. The V gene end was trimmed by 5 bases and the J gene end by 7 bases; junction bases not matched to a gene: 14. The CDR3: CSVTPGQGANRGGYTF. CDR3 nucleotides: TGCAGCGTTACCCCGGGACAGGGGGCGAATCGGGGTGGCTACACCTTC.

The table lists this clonotype with a few counts. The rearrangement joins TRBV18 to TRBJ2-7; TRBD1 aligns across 9 bases. The V segment lost 3 bases and the J segment 5 bases; nucleotides outside the gene matches: 8. This CDR3 region has 15 residues. Germline CDR1 KGHSH, CDR2 LQKENI. The CDR3 DNA follows: TGTGCCAGCTCACCGGGCGAAACAGGGGGCGACGAGCAGTACTTC. Protein: CASSPGETGGDEQYF.

This clonotype was observed a handful of times. This rearrangement joins TRBV6-4 to TRBJ2-1; maybe TRBD1 (7 bases). Germline CDR1 and CDR2: MRHNA and SNTAGT. The CDR3 is 15 residues long. Trimming removed 2 bases from V and 0 bases from J, with 8 bases in between. The CDR3 region has the DNA TGTGCCAGCAGTGACCAGGGGGGCTCCTACAATGAGCAGTTCTTC. This sequence encodes CASSDQGGSYNEQFF.

This chain joins TRBV6-2 or TRBV6-3 and TRBJ2-2; 10 nucleotides align to TRBD1. CDR3 length equals 14 residues. V shed 6 bases, J shed 6 bases, and the junction held 4 bases outside the gene matches. The germline gives CDR1 MNHEY, CDR2 SVGEGT. The CDR3 nucleotides are TGTGCCAGCAGCAGACAGGGGGCCTCCGGGGAGCTGTTTTTT. It codes for CASSRQGASGELFF.

Only a few counts were recorded for this clonotype. This sequence joins TRBV4-3 and TRBJ2-5, with D hard to call. The V end was cut by 2 bases, the J end by 3 bases, with 10 bases between. Germline-derived CDR1 and CDR2 are LGHNA and YSLEER. The CDR3 is 14 residues long. CDR3 sequence: CASSQLGQEETQYF. The CDR3 DNA reads TGCGCCAGCAGCCAATTGGGTCAAGAAGAGACCCAGTACTTC.

The chain recombines TRBV30 with TRBJ1-3; D unclear. The CDR3 is 13 residues long. V dropped 3 bases and J dropped 5 bases, with 11 bases sitting between them. The germline V gene encodes CDR1 GTSNPN and CDR2 SVGIG (reference sequence). The CDR3 loop reads CAWRPDLRNTIYF. The DNA of the CDR3 is TGTGCCTGGAGGCCGGACCTGAGAAACACCATATATTTT.

This clonotype was found a few times. CDR3 coding DNA: TGTGCCAGCAGTGCCGGGCCGGGACAGAGATTCTCTGGGGCCAACGTCCTGACTTTC. Its protein product is CASSAGPGQRFSGANVLTF. The gene calls are TRBV3-1 and TRBJ2-6, with 7 bases identical to TRBD1. The V segment lost 6 bases and the J segment 0 bases; nucleotides outside the gene matches: 14. The CDR3 extends over 19 amino acids. Germline CDR1 and CDR2: LGHDT and YNNKEL (reference sequence).

This clonotype was detected ten times or more. The rearrangement joins TRBV7-2 to TRBJ2-3; 7 bases are shared with TRBD1. The V and J ends lost 5 bases and 8 bases, in that order; junction bases with no gene match: 16. Per the germline V gene, CDR1 is SGHTA and CDR2 is FQGNSA. The CDR3 totals 16 residues. The CDR3 here is CASSPTTGASGFTQYF. CDR3 sequence (DNA): TGTGCCAGCAGCCCTACCACAGGGGCCTCGGGCTTTACGCAGTATTTT.

CDR3 bases: TGTGCCATCAGTGAGTGGCGGGCAACTACTAGCACAGATACGCAGTATTTT. Encoded protein: CAISEWRATTSTDTQYF. The chain uses TRBV10-3 and TRBJ2-3, with D tentatively TRBD2 (5 bases). V was pared by 1 base and J by 0 bases, with 14 bases between. The CDR3 length is 17 residues. From germline, CDR1 is ENHRY and CDR2 SYGVKD.

There are many counts of this clonotype. The chain is built from TRBV12-3 or TRBV12-4 and TRBJ2-1, with TRBD2 identical over 10 bases. Trimming cost V 5 bases and J 7 bases; bases outside gene matches: 2. The CDR3 consists of 13 residues. The CDR3 protein is CASSSGRANEQFF. DNA of the CDR3: TGTGCCAGCAGTAGCGGGAGGGCAAATGAGCAGTTCTTC.

This clonotype was counted between two and nine times. The rearrangement links TRBV15 to TRBJ2-5, with 7 bases fitting TRBD1. The CDR3 runs 14 residues. V shed 6 bases, J shed 5 bases, and the junction held 9 bases outside the gene matches. CDR1 is LNHNV and CDR2 is YYDKDF in the germline V gene (reference sequence). The DNA for the CDR3 is TGTGCCACCAGTAGGCTCAGGGGGATGGAGACCCAGTACTTC. This gives the protein CATSRLRGMETQYF.